This T cell receptor (beta chain) derives from a study of control samples from healthy donors and cancer patients. V was clipped by 5 bases and J by 11 bases, with 15 bases between them. Germline CDR1 PRHDT, CDR2 FYEKMQ (reference sequence). There are 12 residues in the CDR3. Data came from immunoSEQ multiplex PCR; TCRdb stores just in-frame clones and leaves some out. This table holds tens of thousands of clones, 65% to 90% found once. This clone was counted a few times. This receptor was identified in a man aged 35 to 55 in good health. J is TRBJ1-1 and V is TRBV13; no clear D. The sample consisted of blood. The CDR3 here is CASSNGRLMAFF. The CDR3 DNA follows: TGTGCCAGCAGCAACGGACGGCTTATGGCTTTCTTT.